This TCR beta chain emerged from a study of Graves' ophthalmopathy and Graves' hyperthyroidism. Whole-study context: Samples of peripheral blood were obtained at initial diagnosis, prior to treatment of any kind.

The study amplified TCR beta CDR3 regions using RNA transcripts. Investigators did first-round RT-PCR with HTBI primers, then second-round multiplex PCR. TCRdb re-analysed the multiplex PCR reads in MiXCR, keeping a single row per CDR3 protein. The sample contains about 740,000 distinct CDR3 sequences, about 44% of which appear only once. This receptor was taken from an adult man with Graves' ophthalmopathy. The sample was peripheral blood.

In DNA, the CDR3 is TGTGCCAGCCGGACACCTCGACAGTTGAACACTGAAGCTTTCTTT. Protein sequence: CASRTPRQLNTEAFF. The rearrangement links TRBV25-1 to TRBJ1-1; a possible D gene is TRBD1 (5 bases). Germline V gives CDR1 MGHDK, CDR2 SYGVNS. V lost 8 bases to trimming and J lost 0 bases, with 16 bases between them. The CDR3 spans 15 residues.